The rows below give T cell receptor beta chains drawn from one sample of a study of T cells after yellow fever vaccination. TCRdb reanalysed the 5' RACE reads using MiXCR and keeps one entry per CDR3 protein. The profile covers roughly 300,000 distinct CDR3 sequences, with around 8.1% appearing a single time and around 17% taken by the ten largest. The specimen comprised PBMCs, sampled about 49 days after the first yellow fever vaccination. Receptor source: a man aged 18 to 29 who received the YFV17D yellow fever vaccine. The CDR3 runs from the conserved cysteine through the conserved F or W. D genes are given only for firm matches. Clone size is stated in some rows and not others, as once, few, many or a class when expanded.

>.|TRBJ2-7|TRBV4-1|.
TGCGCCAGCAGCCAATTAGACGGATACGAGCAGTACTTC
CASSQLDGYEQYF
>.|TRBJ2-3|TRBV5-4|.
TGTGCCAGCAGCTTGTTCGCGGGGGCAGGAGATACGCAGTATTTT
CASSLFAGAGDTQYF
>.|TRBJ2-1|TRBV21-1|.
TGTGCCAGCAGCTCCGGGACAGGGACGAACAATGAGCAGTTCTTC
CASSSGTGTNNEQFF
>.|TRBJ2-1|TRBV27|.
TGTGCCAGCAGTTTATCGGCGAATGAGCAGTTCTTC
CASSLSANEQFF
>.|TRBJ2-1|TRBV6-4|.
TGTGCCAGCAGCGAGCTGCAAGGGGGGGGATACAATGAGCAGTTCTTC
CASSELQGGGYNEQFF
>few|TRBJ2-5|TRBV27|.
TGTGCCAGCAGTTTATCGCCGAAGGAGACCCAGTACTTC
CASSLSPKETQYF
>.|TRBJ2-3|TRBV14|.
TGTGCCAGCAGCCAAGTCCCCGGACCTAGCACAGATACGCAGTATTTT
CASSQVPGPSTDTQYF
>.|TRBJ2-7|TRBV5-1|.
TGCGCCAGCAGCTTTTCTTCTCCCAGTCCAACCTACGAGCAGTACTTC
CASSFSSPSPTYEQYF
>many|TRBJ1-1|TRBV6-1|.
TGTGCCAGCAGCTCACCGGATAAGGGAAACACTGAAGCTTTCTTT
CASSSPDKGNTEAFF
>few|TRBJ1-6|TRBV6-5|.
TGTGCCAGCAGTTTTCGGAACAGCCACGGGAATTCACCCCTCCACTTT
CASSFRNSHGNSPLHF
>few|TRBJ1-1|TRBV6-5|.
TGTGCCAGCAGTTACCAGCAGGACCACACTGAAGCTTTCTTT
CASSYQQDHTEAFF
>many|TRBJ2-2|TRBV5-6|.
TGTGCCAGCAGCTTCTCATCCAGGGCGAGCACCGGGGAGCTGTTTTTT
CASSFSSRASTGELFF
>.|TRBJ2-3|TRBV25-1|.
TGTGCCAGCAGTGACGGGTGGAGCACAGATACGCAGTATTTT
CASSDGWSTDTQYF
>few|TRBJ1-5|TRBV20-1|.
TGCAGTGCCCGGGGGAGCAATCAGCCCCAGCATTTT
CSARGSNQPQHF
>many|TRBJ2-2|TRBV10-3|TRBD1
TGTGCCATCAGTGAAACAGGGGGCACGGCCACCGGGGAGCTGTTTTTT
CAISETGGTATGELFF
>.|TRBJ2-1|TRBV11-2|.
TGTGCCAGCAGACTTGGGGGGTTGGAGTTCTTC
CASRLGGLEFF
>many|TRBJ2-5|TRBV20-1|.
TGCAGTGCTAGCACTAACCAAGAGACCCAGTACTTC
CSASTNQETQYF
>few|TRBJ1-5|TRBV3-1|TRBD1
TGTGCCAGCAGCGAGGGACAGGGGGTGGCTCAGCCCCAGCATTTT
CASSEGQGVAQPQHF
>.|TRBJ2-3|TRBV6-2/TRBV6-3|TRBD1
TGTGCCAGCAGTTACTCGAGACAGGGGAAGGGCCCACCAGATACGCAGTATTTT
CASSYSRQGKGPPDTQYF
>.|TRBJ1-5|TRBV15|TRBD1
TGTGCCACCAGCAGAGATCTTACAGGGGGGGGTCAGCCCCAGCATTTT
CATSRDLTGGGQPQHF
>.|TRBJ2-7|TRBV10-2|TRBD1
TGCGCCAGCAGTAGGGACAGTACCTACGAGCAGTACTTC
CASSRDSTYEQYF
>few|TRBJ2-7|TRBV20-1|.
TGCAGTGCTATCGGCGGCAGGACCTACGAGCAGTACTTC
CSAIGGRTYEQYF
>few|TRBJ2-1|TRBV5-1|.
TGCGCCAGCAGCAGCGGACAGCTACAGTACAATGAGCAGTTCTTC
CASSSGQLQYNEQFF
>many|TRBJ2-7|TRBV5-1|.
TGCGCCAGCAGCTTGGCGTTAATGGGTGAGCAGTACTTC
CASSLALMGEQYF
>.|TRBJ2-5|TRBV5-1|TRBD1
TGCGCCAGCAGCTTTTGGACAGGGATCATCCAAGAGACCCAGTACTTC
CASSFWTGIIQETQYF
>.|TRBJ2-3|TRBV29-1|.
TGCAGCGCTGTAGCAGATACGCAGTATTTT
CSAVADTQYF
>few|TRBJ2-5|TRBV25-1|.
TGTGCCAGCAGTGATATGTCAGGGAGCGTGGAGACCCAGTACTTC
CASSDMSGSVETQYF
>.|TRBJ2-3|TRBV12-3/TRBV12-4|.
TGTGCCAGCAGTGCCACAGGGCGCGGCACAGATACGCAGTATTTT
CASSATGRGTDTQYF
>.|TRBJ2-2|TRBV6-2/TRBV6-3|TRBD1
TGTGCCAGCACCGCACCCGACAGGGGAGGCACCGGGGAGCTGTTTTTT
CASTAPDRGGTGELFF
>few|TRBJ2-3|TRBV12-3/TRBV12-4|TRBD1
TGTGCCAGCAGTCCAGGGACAGTGAACACAGATACGCAGTATTTT
CASSPGTVNTDTQYF
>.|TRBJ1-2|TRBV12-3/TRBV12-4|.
TGTGCCAGCAGTTCAGGAGGGGGAGCTTACTATGGCTACACCTTC
CASSSGGGAYYGYTF
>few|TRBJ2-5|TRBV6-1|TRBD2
TGTGCCAGCAGAGTAGCTAGCGGGGTTCAAGAGACCCAGTACTTC
CASRVASGVQETQYF
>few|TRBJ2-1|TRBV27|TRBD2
TGTGCCAGCAGTTATCCGGCTAGCGGGACGTACAATGAGCAGTTCTTC
CASSYPASGTYNEQFF
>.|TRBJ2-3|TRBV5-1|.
TGCGCCAGCAGCTATGCCCCAGGGGGGGACGCAGATACGCAGTATTTT
CASSYAPGGDADTQYF
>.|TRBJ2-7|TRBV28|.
TGTGCCAGCAGTCCCCAGGGGGGAAGCTCCTACGAGCAGTACTTC
CASSPQGGSSYEQYF
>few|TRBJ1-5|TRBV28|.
TGTGCCAGCAGTTTGAGGGACCGGATTCTTAATCAGCCCCAGCATTTT
CASSLRDRILNQPQHF
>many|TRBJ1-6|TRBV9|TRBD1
TGTGCCAGCAGCGTGGACAGGGCCCATTCACCCCTCCACTTT
CASSVDRAHSPLHF
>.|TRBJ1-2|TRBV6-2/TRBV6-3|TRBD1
TGTGCCAGCAGTTACTTCCGGGACAGGGATAAAGATGGCTACACCTTC
CASSYFRDRDKDGYTF
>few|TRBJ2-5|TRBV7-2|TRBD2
TGTGCCAGCAGCTTATGGACTAGCGGGGGGGCCGGAGAGACCCAGTACTTC
CASSLWTSGGAGETQYF
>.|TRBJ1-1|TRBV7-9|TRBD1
TGTGCCAGCAGCGTCCGGGACAGGGGCTCCAACACTGAAGCTTTCTTT
CASSVRDRGSNTEAFF
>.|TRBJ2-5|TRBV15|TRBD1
TGTGCCACCAGCTCAAATCGGGGGGACAGGGGGGAGACCCAGTACTTC
CATSSNRGDRGETQYF